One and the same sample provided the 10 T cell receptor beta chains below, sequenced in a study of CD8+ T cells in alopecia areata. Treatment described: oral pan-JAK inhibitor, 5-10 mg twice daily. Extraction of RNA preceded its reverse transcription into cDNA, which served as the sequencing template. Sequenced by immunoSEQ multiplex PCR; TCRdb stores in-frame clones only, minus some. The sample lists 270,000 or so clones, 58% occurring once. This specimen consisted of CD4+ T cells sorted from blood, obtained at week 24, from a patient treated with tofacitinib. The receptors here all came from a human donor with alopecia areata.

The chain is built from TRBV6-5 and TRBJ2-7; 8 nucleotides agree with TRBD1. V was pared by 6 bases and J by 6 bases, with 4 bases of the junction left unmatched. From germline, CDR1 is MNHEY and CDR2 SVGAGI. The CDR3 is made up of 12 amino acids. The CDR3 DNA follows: TGTGCCAGCAGAAGGACAGGGCTCGAGCAGTACTTC. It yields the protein CASRRTGLEQYF.

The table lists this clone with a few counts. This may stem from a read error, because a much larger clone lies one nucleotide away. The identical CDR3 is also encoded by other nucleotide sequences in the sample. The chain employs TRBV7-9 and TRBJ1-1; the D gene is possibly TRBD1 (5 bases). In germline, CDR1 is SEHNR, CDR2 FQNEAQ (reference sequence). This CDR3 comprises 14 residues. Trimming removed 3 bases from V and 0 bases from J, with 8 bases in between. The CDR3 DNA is TGTGCCAGCAGCTTTACAGGCTTGAACACTGAAGCTTTCTTT. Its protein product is CASSFTGLNTEAFF.

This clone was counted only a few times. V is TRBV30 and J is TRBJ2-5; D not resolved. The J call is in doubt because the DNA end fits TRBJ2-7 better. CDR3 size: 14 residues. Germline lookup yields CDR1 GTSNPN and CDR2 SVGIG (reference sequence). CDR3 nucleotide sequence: TGTGCCTGGAGTGCGGGCACGCAGGTGGACGAGCAGTACTTC. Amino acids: CAWSAGTQVDEQYF.

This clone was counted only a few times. In nucleotides, the CDR3 is TGTGCCAGTAGTAGGGACAACTATGGCTACACCTTC. Its translation is CASSRDNYGYTF. The chain employs TRBV19 and TRBJ1-2; weak D call: TRBD1 (5 bases). The V gene's germline CDR1 is LNHDA and CDR2 SQIVND (reference sequence). The CDR3 covers 12 residues. Trimming stripped 4 bases from V and 2 bases from J, with 5 bases between.

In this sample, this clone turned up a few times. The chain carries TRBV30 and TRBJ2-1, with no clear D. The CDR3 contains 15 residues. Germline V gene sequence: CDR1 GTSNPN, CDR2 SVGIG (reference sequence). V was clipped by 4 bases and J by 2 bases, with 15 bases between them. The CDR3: CAWTGLLGPYNEQFF. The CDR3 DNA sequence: TGTGCCTGGACGGGCCTTCTCGGTCCCTACAATGAGCAGTTCTTC.

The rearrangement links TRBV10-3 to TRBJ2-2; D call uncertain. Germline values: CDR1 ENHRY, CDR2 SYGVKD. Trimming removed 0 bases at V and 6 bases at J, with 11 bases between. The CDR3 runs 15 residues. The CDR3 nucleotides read TGTGCCATCAGTGAGTCGCGCCCCAGGTCCGGGGAGCTGTTTTTT. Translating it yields CAISESRPRSGELFF.

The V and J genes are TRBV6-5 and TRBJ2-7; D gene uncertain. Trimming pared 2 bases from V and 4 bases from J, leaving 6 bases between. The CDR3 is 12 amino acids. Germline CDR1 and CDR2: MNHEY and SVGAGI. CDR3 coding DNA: TGTGCCAGCAGTTACCCCCCATACGAGCAGTACTTC. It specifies CASSYPPYEQYF.

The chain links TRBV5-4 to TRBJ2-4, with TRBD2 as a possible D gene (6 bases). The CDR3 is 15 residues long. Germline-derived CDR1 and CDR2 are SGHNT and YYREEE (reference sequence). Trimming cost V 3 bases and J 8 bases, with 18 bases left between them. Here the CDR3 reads CASSSPTGTVDIQYF. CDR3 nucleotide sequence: TGTGCCAGCAGCTCCCCGACGGGGACTGTCGACATTCAGTACTTC.

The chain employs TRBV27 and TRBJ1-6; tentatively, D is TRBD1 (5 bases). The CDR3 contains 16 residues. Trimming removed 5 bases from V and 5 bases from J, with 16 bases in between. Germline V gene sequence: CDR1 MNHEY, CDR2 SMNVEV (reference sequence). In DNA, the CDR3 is TGTGCCAGCAGTCAGAGGAAGGGGCCCGATAATTCACCCCTCCACTTT. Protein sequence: CASSQRKGPDNSPLHF.

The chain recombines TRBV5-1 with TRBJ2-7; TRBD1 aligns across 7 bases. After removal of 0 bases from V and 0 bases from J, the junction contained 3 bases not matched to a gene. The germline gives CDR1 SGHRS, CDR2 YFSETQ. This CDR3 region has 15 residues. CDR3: CASSLGTGSSYEQYF. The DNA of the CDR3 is TGCGCCAGCAGCTTGGGGACAGGCAGCTCCTACGAGCAGTACTTC.